A single sample is the source of the 25 T cell receptor beta chains below, sequenced in a study of blood T cell repertoires in COVID-19. The table came from immunoSEQ multiplex PCR; TCRdb's copy has only in-frame clones and leaves some out. The sample has 60,000 to 85,000 clones, roughly 74% seen once. The sample taken for sequencing was peripheral blood. These receptors were taken from a human donor in a cohort sampled during active COVID-19.

The rearrangement joins TRBV2 to TRBJ2-3; perhaps TRBD2 as D (6 bases). This CDR3 contains 14 residues. In germline, CDR1 is SNHLY, CDR2 FYNNEI. The ends were cut back, 5 bases at V and 3 bases at J, with 12 bases in the middle. The CDR3 is CASSKEGWTDTQYF. CDR3 bases: TGTGCCAGCAGTAAGGAGGGCTGGACAGATACGCAGTATTTT.

This sequence joins TRBV18 and TRBJ1-2; 8 bases match TRBD1. The CDR3 extends over 15 amino acids. V lost 3 bases and J lost 3; bases outside the gene matches: 6. The germline gives CDR1 KGHSH, CDR2 LQKENI. The DNA for the CDR3 is TGTGCCAGCTCACCCGGGACAGGCCCTGACTATGGCTACACCTTC. Translated: CASSPGTGPDYGYTF.

This clone was found a few times. The chain combines TRBV7-9 with TRBJ1-1, with D tentatively TRBD1 (6 bases). The CDR3 runs to 16 residues. In germline, CDR1 is SEHNR, CDR2 FQNEAQ (reference sequence). Trimming removed 5 bases at V and 1 base at J, with 17 bases between. The CDR3 DNA sequence: TGTGCCAGCAGCCCCCAGGCGGGGGCCCCGAACACTGAAGCTTTCTTT. Residues: CASSPQAGAPNTEAFF.

V usage is TRBV30 and J usage is TRBJ2-7, with D perhaps matching TRBD2 (5 bases). Germline V CDR1 and CDR2: GTSNPN, SVGIG (reference sequence). V lost 5 bases, J lost 0 bases, and 11 bases lay in between. There are 13 residues in the CDR3. CDR3 region: CAWGLGSSYEQYF. CDR3 coding DNA: TGTGCCTGGGGCCTAGGGAGCTCCTACGAGCAGTACTTC. The complete variable domain, with remaining parts taken from reference TRBV30 and TRBJ2-7, reads SQTIHQWPATLVQPVGSPLSLECTVEGTSNPNLYWYRQAAGRGLQLLFYSVGIGQISSEVPQNLSASRPQDRQFILSSKKLLLSDSGFYLCAWGLGSSYEQYFGPGTRLTVT.

This clone appeared once. The chain couples TRBV4-2 to TRBJ2-5; no clear D. Per germline, CDR1 LGHNA and CDR2 YNFKEQ. V was trimmed by 3 bases and J by 5 bases, leaving 16 bases between them. This CDR3 is 15 amino acids long. CDR3 loop: CASSQAGGFRETQYF. The CDR3 DNA follows: TGTGCCAGCAGCCAGGCAGGTGGTTTCCGGGAGACCCAGTACTTC.

The V gene is TRBV4-1, the J gene TRBJ2-2, with D tentatively TRBD1 (6 bases). Looked up from germline, CDR1 is MGHRA and CDR2 is YSYEKL. With 0 bases removed from V and 4 bases from J, the gap between germline ends came to 15 bases. The CDR3 has 17 amino acids. This CDR3 is CASSQDRPGASTGELFF. The CDR3 DNA is TGCGCCAGCAGCCAAGATAGGCCAGGGGCGAGCACCGGGGAGCTGTTTTTT.

This chain uses TRBV12-3 or TRBV12-4 with TRBJ1-1; 8 bases align to TRBD1. V dropped 11 bases and J dropped 4; count of bases not matched to a gene: 6. CDR3 length equals 12 residues. The CDR3 DNA reads as TGTGCCGCCCAGGGGGCTGGCACTGAAGCTTTCTTT. Its protein product is CAAQGAGTEAFF.

The V gene is TRBV5-1, the J gene TRBJ2-7, with 11 nucleotides matching TRBD1. Losses at the gene ends were 4 bases for V and 5 bases for J; bases not matched to a gene: 5. Per germline, CDR1 SGHRS and CDR2 YFSETQ. This CDR3 has 14 amino acids. Here the CDR3 DNA reads TGCGCCAGCAGCCCCGGGACAGGGGGTAACGAGCAGTACTTC. It specifies CASSPGTGGNEQYF.

This clone was seen once. This sequence joins TRBV25-1 and TRBJ1-2; 8 bases align to TRBD1. The CDR3 covers 13 residues. CDR1 is MGHDK, CDR2 SYGVNS, per germline. V gave up 6 bases and J gave up 7 bases; unmatched junction bases: 7. For the CDR3, the DNA is TGTGCCAGCAGGGAGGACAGGGACCGTGGCTACACCTTC. Amino acids: CASREDRDRGYTF.

The V gene is TRBV5-1, the J gene TRBJ2-7; 8 bases are a match to TRBD2. Per the germline V gene, CDR1 is SGHRS and CDR2 is YFSETQ. V dropped 4 bases and J dropped 2; count of bases not matched to a gene: 11. This CDR3 contains 16 residues. CDR3 in DNA: TGCGCCAGCAGCCCGGGGGGGCGGAGTAGGACCTACGAGCAGTACTTC. Residues: CASSPGGRSRTYEQYF.

The V and J genes are TRBV5-1 and TRBJ2-1, with 7 bases identical to TRBD1. Germline CDR1 and CDR2: SGHRS and YFSETQ. The CDR3 spans 13 residues. The V gene end was trimmed by 4 bases and the J gene end by 5 bases; junction bases not matched to a gene: 3. Written as DNA, the CDR3 is TGCGCCAGCAGCCGGACAGGAGACAATGAGCAGTTCTTC. Encoded protein: CASSRTGDNEQFF.

The genes are TRBV18 and TRBJ1-1; D perhaps matches TRBD1 (5 bases). V lost 7 bases, J lost 2 bases, and 8 bases lay in between. Germline V gene sequence: CDR1 KGHSH, CDR2 LQKENI. The CDR3 length is 12 residues. Here the CDR3 reads CASYQGNTEAFF. In DNA, the CDR3 is TGTGCCAGCTACCAGGGAAACACTGAAGCTTTCTTT. Full variable domain (missing parts from reference TRBV18 and TRBJ1-1): NAGVMQNPRHLVRRRGQEARLRCSPMKGHSHVYWYRQLPEEGLKFMVYLQKENIIDESGMPKERFSAEFPKEGPSILRIQQVVRGDSAAYFCASYQGNTEAFFGQGTRLTVV.

This clone was counted many times. The rearrangement joins TRBV6-2 or TRBV6-3 to TRBJ1-5; 11 nucleotides line up with TRBD1. CDR1 and CDR2 from the germline V gene are MNHEY and SVGEGT. V lost 5 bases, J lost 6 bases, and 3 bases stayed unmatched. This CDR3 has 14 amino acids. CDR3 residues: CASSHGTGGQPQHF. The CDR3 nucleotides are TGTGCCAGCAGTCACGGGACAGGGGGTCAGCCCCAGCATTTT.

The chain links TRBV6-5 to TRBJ1-2, with D unclear. This CDR3 spans 15 amino acids. V was cut by 2 bases and J by 4 bases, with 14 bases left in between. Germline V gives CDR1 MNHEY, CDR2 SVGAGI. CDR3 in DNA: TGTGCCAGCAGTTACGGTGGAGGGCAGGTCTATGGCTACACCTTC. This encodes CASSYGGGQVYGYTF.

CDR3 amino acids: CASSLEAVSSYNEQFF. CDR3 DNA sequence: TGTGCCAGCAGCTTGGAAGCGGTGAGCTCCTACAATGAGCAGTTCTTC. The chain employs TRBV5-4 and TRBJ2-1; a weak D match, TRBD2 (5 bases). Germline CDR1 and CDR2: SGHNT and YYREEE (reference sequence). This CDR3 has 16 amino acids. V was trimmed by 0 bases and J by 0 bases, leaving 10 bases between them.

The genes are TRBV6-5 and TRBJ2-3; 7 nucleotides agree with TRBD2. CDR3 size: 15 residues. The ends lost 4 bases at V and 4 bases at J; junction bases unmatched: 8. Germline V gene data show CDR1 as MNHEY and CDR2 as SVGAGI. The CDR3 protein is CASSSPGGEADTQYF. The CDR3 DNA follows: TGTGCCAGCAGTTCCCCGGGAGGAGAGGCAGATACGCAGTATTTT.

CDR3 coding DNA: TGTGCCACGAAACAGGAGCCTGGAAACACCATATATTTT. Residues: CATKQEPGNTIYF. V gene TRBV10-3 combines with J gene TRBJ1-3; possible D gene TRBD1, 5 bases. V was trimmed by 10 bases and J by 2 bases, leaving 12 bases between them. The germline V gene has CDR1 ENHRY and CDR2 SYGVKD. The CDR3 length is 13 residues.

J is TRBJ1-1 and V is TRBV5-6, with D uncertain. Germline V gene data show CDR1 as SGHDT and CDR2 as YYEEEE. Trimming left V 6 bases short and J 1 base short, with 13 bases between. This CDR3 is 14 amino acids long. CDR3 loop: CASTVGLRNTEAFF. CDR3 DNA sequence: TGTGCCAGCACTGTCGGACTCAGGAACACTGAAGCTTTCTTT.

CDR3 sequence: CASSVGGDQETQYF. The DNA for the CDR3 is TGTGCCAGCAGCGTAGGGGGAGACCAAGAGACCCAGTACTTC. J is TRBJ2-5 and V is TRBV9, with D maybe TRBD2 (5 bases). CDR3 length: 14 residues. V lost 0 bases and J lost 0, with 6 bases in between. The germline V gene has CDR1 SGDLS and CDR2 YYNGEE.

This sequence joins TRBV27 and TRBJ2-3; 8 nucleotides line up with TRBD2. The J segment lost 10 bases and the V segment lost 6 bases, leaving 15 bases of the junction unmatched. Per germline, CDR1 MNHEY and CDR2 SMNVEV (reference sequence). The length of the CDR3 is 15 residues. This CDR3 is CASSTTGTSSKAQYF. For the CDR3, the DNA is TGTGCCAGCAGCACAACCGGGACTAGTAGTAAGGCGCAGTATTTT.

The V gene is TRBV28, the J gene TRBJ2-7; 9 bases map to TRBD1. The germline V gene has CDR1 MDHEN and CDR2 SYDVKM. With 10 bases clipped from V and 5 bases from J, the junction kept 3 bases outside the gene matches. The CDR3 totals 11 residues. CDR3 bases: TGTGCCACCACAGGGGGCAACGAGCAGTACTTC. The encoded protein is CATTGGNEQYF.

This chain links TRBV4-2 with TRBJ2-7, with TRBD1 as a possible D gene (5 bases). Germline assignment: CDR1 LGHNA and CDR2 YNFKEQ. V was pared by 1 base and J by 4 bases, with 11 bases between. The length of the CDR3 is 14 residues. The CDR3 loop reads CASSQVGKGYEQYF. Written as DNA, the CDR3 is TGTGCCAGCAGCCAAGTCGGTAAGGGGTACGAGCAGTACTTC.

The rearrangement uses TRBV3-1 (or the pseudogene TRBV3-2) and TRBJ2-7, with D uncertain. Trimming cost V 2 bases and J 3 bases, with 14 bases left between them. This CDR3 spans 15 amino acids. Per the germline V gene, CDR1 is LGHDT and CDR2 is YNNKEL (reference sequence). CDR3 residues: CASSQTVIEIYEQYF. The CDR3 DNA follows: TGTGCCAGCAGCCAAACTGTCATAGAGATCTACGAGCAGTACTTC.

The rearrangement joins TRBV7-9 to TRBJ2-7; the D gene is possibly TRBD2 (5 bases). The germline gives CDR1 SEHNR, CDR2 FQNEAQ (reference sequence). The CDR3 extends over 14 amino acids. V lost 3 bases to trimming and J lost 6 bases, with 15 bases between them. The DNA of the CDR3 is TGTGCCAGCAGCTTGGACTTAGGGATGACCGAGCAGTACTTC. Translating it yields CASSLDLGMTEQYF.

The genes are TRBV7-6 and TRBJ1-3; possibly TRBD1 for D (5 bases). Trimming removed 5 bases at V and 4 bases at J, with 15 bases between. Looked up from germline, CDR1 is SGHVS and CDR2 is FNYEAQ. The CDR3 sequence is 15 residues long. CDR3 sequence reads: CASSPGMTAGNTIYF. For the CDR3, the DNA is TGTGCCAGCAGCCCCGGCATGACAGCAGGAAACACCATATATTTT.